The rows below give T cell receptor beta chains drawn from one sample of a study of shared clonotypes between healthy human individuals. Assay: immunoSEQ multiplex PCR; the TCRdb copy retains only in-frame clones and omits some. Among about 2.4 million clones listed, 80% to 95% were seen once. The sequencing sample was made of naive CD4+ T cells from PBMCs. The receptors were sampled from a man younger than 35 in good health. Some clones in this sample may be carry-over from other donors' samples. Each CDR3 is given with its conserved first and last residue. Only some rows state a clone size, as once, few, many or a class for expanded clones.

TRBV7-2,TRBJ2-1,NA,CASSTPRPQREVLNEQFF
TRBV5-1,TRBJ2-5,NA,CASTVGQGDSETQYF
TRBV10-3,TRBJ1-1,NA,CATLKGQGITEAFF
TRBV4-3,TRBJ1-1,once,CASSLDRGNTEAFF
TRBV5-4,TRBJ1-2,NA,CASSLSVVRQFYGYTF
TRBV28,TRBJ1-2,NA,CASRIAGGARDYGYTF
TRBV28,TRBJ1-5,NA,CASSQGQPSNQPQHF
TRBV10-3,TRBJ2-3,NA,CAISEGGRTTDTQYF
TRBV30,TRBJ2-5,once,CAWSVRASGSRWQETQYF
TRBV30,TRBJ2-7,NA,CAWSVRGLGMFEQYF
TRBV6-5,TRBJ2-7,NA,CASKGDSLTPYEQYF